This T cell receptor (beta chain) derives from a study of blood T cell repertoires in COVID-19. On the study more broadly: The samples span acute and convalescent COVID-19 from the United States, Italy and Spain. Sample material is recorded as cDNA or gDNA derived from T cells, B-cell-depleted T cells, or PBMCs.

Authors' analysis steps: Estimates of nucleated cell counts were drawn from the amplification of reference gene primers. Using immunoSEQ multiplex PCR, the repertoire was profiled, and TCRdb retains in-frame clones only, with some absent. That table gives V, J and clone size, and the DNA gave D and trimming. This sample has under 200,000 clones; approximately 86% occur once, and the top ten carry 9.8%. V shed 6 bases and J shed 8 bases, with 14 bases lying between them. Germline V gene sequence: CDR1 MNHEY, CDR2 SVGAGI. The CDR3 is 14 residues long. This receptor was taken from a woman aged 80 or over with acute or convalescent COVID-19. This chain joins TRBV6-5 and TRBJ1-6; D unclear. Sequenced sample: peripheral blood. CDR3 region: CASRKVGSDSPLHF. CDR3 in DNA: TGTGCCAGCAGGAAGGTCGGGAGTGATTCACCCCTCCACTTT.